This T cell receptor (beta chain) originates from a study of T cells in localized non-small cell lung cancer. As for this clone: Its antigen is undetermined.

Germline CDR1 reads SGHTA; CDR2 reads FQGNSA. V gave up 1 base and J gave up 6 bases; unmatched junction bases: 6. The CDR3 has 14 amino acids. Profiling relied on immunoSEQ multiplex PCR, and the TCRdb table lists in-frame clones only, not all of them. Seen here are some 12,000 clones, 70% to 90% observed once, and the top ten hold 8.6%. Whole-study findings and limits: Greater T cell density in blood accompanied longer overall survival.

This clonotype was sampled from a male donor aged 60 or over with stage III lung adenocarcinoma. The sequences come from peripheral blood, collected before any cancer treatment. V and J are TRBV7-2 and TRBJ2-7, with TRBD2 matching over 7 bases. The CDR3 is CASSLGGGSSEQYF. The CDR3 region has the DNA TGTGCCAGCAGCTTAGGTGGCGGGAGTTCCGAGCAGTACTTC.